This entry lists 30 T cell receptor beta chains sequenced from one sample in a study of blood T cell repertoires in COVID-19. Sequencing used immunoSEQ multiplex PCR; TCRdb keeps in-frame clones, though not all of them. The sample yields roughly 570,000 clones, roughly 91% seen once. The sample consisted of peripheral blood. The source of these receptors is a woman between 50 and 59 years old with COVID-19, enrolled during active disease.

The chain carries TRBV20-1 and TRBJ2-1; tentative D call: TRBD1 (5 bases). V dropped 6 bases and J dropped 11 bases, with 11 bases sitting between them. CDR3 length: 10 amino acids. Germline-derived CDR1 and CDR2 are DFQATT and SNEGSKA (reference sequence). The CDR3 reads CSAPLDKQFF. CDR3 in DNA: TGCAGTGCCCCCTTGGACAAGCAGTTCTTC.

The J gene is TRBJ1-4, the V gene TRBV5-1; 8 bases match TRBD1. The germline CDR1 and CDR2 sequences are SGHRS and YFSETQ. The CDR3 covers 15 residues. Trimming at V came to 5 bases and at J to 7 bases, leaving 10 bases not matched to a gene. The CDR3, as DNA: TGCGCCAGCAGATATCAGGGGGCTAAGGGTGAAAAACTGTTTTTT. Its translation: CASRYQGAKGEKLFF.

The rearrangement joins TRBV19 to TRBJ1-1; D is possibly TRBD1 (5 bases). This CDR3 contains 15 residues. The germline V gene encodes CDR1 LNHDA and CDR2 SQIVND (reference sequence). Trimming pared 7 bases from V and 6 bases from J, leaving 21 bases between. CDR3 region: CASKSLDQGLAEAFF. Here the CDR3 DNA reads TGTGCCAGTAAATCCCTTGATCAGGGATTAGCTGAAGCTTTCTTT.

This sequence joins TRBV19 and TRBJ2-1; 16 bases agree with TRBD2. Looked up from germline, CDR1 is LNHDA and CDR2 is SQIVND (reference sequence). Losses at the gene ends were 3 bases for V and 8 bases for J; bases not matched to a gene: 4. The CDR3 contains 16 residues. In nucleotides, the CDR3 is TGTGCCAGTAGTATCCCGGGACTAGCGGGGGGGGATGAGCAGTTCTTC. Its protein is CASSIPGLAGGDEQFF. Drawing the rest from reference TRBV19 and TRBJ2-1, the complete variable domain is DGGITQSPKYLFRKEGQNVTLSCEQNLNHDAMYWYRQDPGQGLRLIYYSQIVNDFQKGDIAEGYSVSREKKESFPLTVTSAQKNPTAFYLCASSIPGLAGGDEQFFGPGTRLTVL.

Concerning this clone itself: The sample holds other DNA sequences that translate to the same CDR3. The genes are TRBV2 and TRBJ1-1; 7 bases fit TRBD1. This CDR3 region has 13 residues. After removal of 4 bases from V and 1 base from J, the junction contained 0 bases not matched to a gene. Germline values: CDR1 SNHLY, CDR2 FYNNEI. The chain's CDR3 is CASSGDRNTEAFF. The DNA of the CDR3 is TGTGCCAGCAGTGGGGACAGGAACACTGAAGCTTTCTTT.

The chain is built from TRBV6-5 and TRBJ2-5; possibly TRBD1 for D (7 bases). Trimming shortened V by 0 bases and J by 4 bases, and 12 bases separated the two germline ends. The germline V gene has CDR1 MNHEY and CDR2 SVGAGI. The CDR3 sequence is 15 residues long. CDR3 sequence: CASSYSRGRIETQYF. The CDR3 DNA sequence: TGTGCCAGCAGTTACTCCAGGGGGAGGATAGAGACCCAGTACTTC.

This clone occurred once. The chain combines TRBV19 with TRBJ1-1, with D possibly being TRBD1 (6 bases). Germline V gene sequence: CDR1 LNHDA, CDR2 SQIVND (reference sequence). Trimming stripped 6 bases from V and 2 bases from J, with 16 bases between. The CDR3 extends over 15 amino acids. This chain's CDR3 is CASRDGWGPNTEAFF. The CDR3 coding sequence is TGTGCCAGTAGGGATGGGTGGGGGCCCAACACTGAAGCTTTCTTT. The full variable domain, with the rest looked up from reference TRBV19 and TRBJ1-1, is DGGITQSPKYLFRKEGQNVTLSCEQNLNHDAMYWYRQDPGQGLRLIYYSQIVNDFQKGDIAEGYSVSREKKESFPLTVTSAQKNPTAFYLCASRDGWGPNTEAFFGQGTRLTVV.

V and J are TRBV3-1 (or the pseudogene TRBV3-2) and TRBJ2-2, with D uncertain. V was clipped by 1 base and J by 6 bases, with 9 bases between them. The CDR3 extends over 14 amino acids. Germline loops: CDR1 LGHDT, CDR2 YNNKEL (reference sequence). Written as DNA, the CDR3 is TGTGCCAGCAGCCAAGTGCATAGATCCGGGGAGCTGTTTTTT. Amino acids: CASSQVHRSGELFF.

CDR3 amino acids: CASAGSYTGELFF. The DNA of the CDR3 is TGTGCCAGTGCCGGGTCCTACACCGGGGAGCTGTTTTTT. V and J are TRBV19 and TRBJ2-2; D is unresolved. The germline V gene encodes CDR1 LNHDA and CDR2 SQIVND (reference sequence). V was shortened by 8 bases and J by 3 bases, with 10 bases between the two germline ends. The CDR3 covers 13 residues.

Worth noting for this clone: The same CDR3 is also encoded by other DNA sequences in this sample. J is TRBJ1-1 and V is TRBV3-1 (or the pseudogene TRBV3-2); D might be TRBD1 (5 bases). Germline V lookup: CDR1 LGHDT, CDR2 YNNKEL (reference sequence). The CDR3 is 13 amino acids. Trimming took 1 base from V and 3 from J, leaving 6 bases between them. The CDR3 region has the DNA TGTGCCAGCAGCCAAGGGGGGGACACTGAAGCTTTCTTT. Amino acids: CASSQGGDTEAFF.

The chain couples TRBV30 to TRBJ2-7, with 8 bases that match TRBD1. The germline CDR1 and CDR2 sequences are GTSNPN and SVGIG (reference sequence). The CDR3 spans 15 residues. Germline trimming cut 3 bases from V and 4 bases from J; bases unmatched to any gene: 11. The CDR3, as DNA: TGTGCCTGGAGAGACGACAGGGGCAGTAAATACGAGCAGTACTTC. This gives the protein CAWRDDRGSKYEQYF.

The chain joins TRBV2 to TRBJ2-7; D is ambiguous. Germline assignment: CDR1 SNHLY and CDR2 FYNNEI. Trimming shortened V by 10 bases and J by 9 bases, and 10 bases separated the two germline ends. This CDR3 spans 9 amino acids. The chain's CDR3 is CATRQGQYF. Written as DNA, the CDR3 is TGTGCCACTCGACAAGGGCAGTACTTC.

The CDR3, as DNA: TGTGCCAGCAGCCCCTTCCTCCTCCCAGGGTACAATGAGCAGTTCTTC. Its translation: CASSPFLLPGYNEQFF. The chain combines TRBV3-1 (or the pseudogene TRBV3-2) with TRBJ2-1; possible D gene TRBD1, 5 bases. Germline lookup yields CDR1 LGHDT and CDR2 YNNKEL (reference sequence). The CDR3 extends over 16 amino acids. V was cut by 4 bases and J by 4 bases, with 17 bases left in between.

This clone was seen a few times. The genes are TRBV3-1 (or the pseudogene TRBV3-2) and TRBJ1-5, with TRBD1 as a possible D gene (6 bases). CDR3 length equals 13 residues. V was trimmed by 1 base and J by 15 bases, leaving 16 bases between them. The germline gives CDR1 LGHDT, CDR2 YNNKEL (reference sequence). CDR3 DNA: TGTGCCAGCAGCCAAGGGGATCAGGGGCTTCCGCATTTT. Translation: CASSQGDQGLPHF.

The rearrangement joins TRBV6-5 to TRBJ1-1; D is possibly TRBD1 (5 bases). The germline V gene has CDR1 MNHEY and CDR2 SVGAGI. V was shortened by 6 bases and J by 3 bases, with 8 bases between the two germline ends. There are 12 residues in the CDR3. CDR3 sequence reads: CASSREDTEAFF. DNA of the CDR3: TGTGCCAGCAGCAGGGAAGACACTGAAGCTTTCTTT.

The chain carries TRBV7-9 and TRBJ1-4, with 8 bases identical to TRBD1. This CDR3 region has 16 residues. With 0 bases clipped from V and 7 bases from J, the junction kept 7 bases outside the gene matches. The germline CDR1 and CDR2 sequences are SEHNR and FQNEAQ (reference sequence). CDR3 sequence (DNA): TGTGCCAGCAGCTTAGCGGTGACAGGGGAAACTGAAAAACTGTTTTTT. This encodes CASSLAVTGETEKLFF.

The chain carries TRBV18 and TRBJ2-7, with D perhaps TRBD1 (6 bases). Trimming took 4 bases from V and 0 from J, leaving 7 bases between them. CDR3 length: 13 amino acids. The germline V gene encodes CDR1 KGHSH and CDR2 LQKENI. The CDR3 loop reads CASSRDISYEQYF. The CDR3 coding sequence is TGTGCCAGCTCACGGGACATCTCCTACGAGCAGTACTTC.

In this sample, this clone turned up once. The same CDR3 is also encoded by other DNA sequences in this sample. V gene TRBV30 combines with J gene TRBJ1-1, with D unclear. V was shortened by 0 bases and J by 1 base, with 9 bases between the two germline ends. Germline-derived CDR1 and CDR2 are GTSNPN and SVGIG (reference sequence). The CDR3 length is 14 residues. The CDR3 here is CAWSVGGPNTEAFF. CDR3 DNA sequence: TGTGCCTGGAGTGTAGGCGGCCCGAACACTGAAGCTTTCTTT.

The chain has TRBV5-1 and TRBJ1-1, with 7 bases matching TRBD1. V shed 3 bases, J shed 7 bases, and the junction held 6 bases outside the gene matches. The germline V gene has CDR1 SGHRS and CDR2 YFSETQ. The CDR3 is 13 amino acids. For the CDR3, the DNA is TGCGCCAGCAGCTGGAACAGGGGCGGTGAAGCTTTCTTT. It encodes CASSWNRGGEAFF.

This rearrangement joins TRBV6-4 to TRBJ2-3; D might be TRBD2 (6 bases). V was shortened by 6 bases and J by 2 bases, with 12 bases between the two germline ends. This CDR3 is 14 amino acids long. Germline V CDR1 and CDR2: MRHNA, SNTAGT. CDR3: CASSPGGATDTQYF. The CDR3 bases are TGTGCCAGCAGCCCCGGAGGGGCCACAGATACGCAGTATTTT.

The gene calls are TRBV24-1 and TRBJ1-2; TRBD1 matches at 9 bases. The CDR3 has 14 amino acids. V shed 7 bases and J 8 bases; nucleotides not matched to a gene: 10. Per the germline V gene, CDR1 is KGHDR and CDR2 is SFDVKD. In DNA, the CDR3 is TGTGCCACCAGGTTACAGGGGGCGGGGGGAGGCTACACCTTC. This encodes CATRLQGAGGGYTF.

This chain uses TRBV27 with TRBJ1-2, with TRBD1 as a possible D gene (6 bases). Germline assignment: CDR1 MNHEY and CDR2 SMNVEV (reference sequence). V was shortened by 4 bases and J by 4 bases, with 19 bases between the two germline ends. The CDR3 runs to 16 residues. The CDR3, as DNA: TGTGCCAGCAGTTCCACAAAACAGGGATACCTCTATGGCTACACCTTC. This sequence encodes CASSSTKQGYLYGYTF.

This clone was picked up a small number of times. This chain connects TRBV7-9 to TRBJ1-2; tentatively, D is TRBD1 (5 bases). Germline lookup yields CDR1 SEHNR and CDR2 FQNEAQ (reference sequence). V was pared by 3 bases and J by 3 bases, with 11 bases between. The CDR3 contains 14 residues. The CDR3 coding sequence is TGTGCCAGCAGCTTGACAGCCCTAGACTATGGCTACACCTTC. Amino acid sequence: CASSLTALDYGYTF.

Only one count was recorded for this clone. For the CDR3, the DNA is TGTGCCAGCAGCCTTGGGACTAGCGGCTCCTACGAGCAGTACTTC. Its protein is CASSLGTSGSYEQYF. V usage is TRBV4-2 and J usage is TRBJ2-7, with TRBD2 matching 11 bases. The germline CDR1 and CDR2 sequences are LGHNA and YNFKEQ. V lost 4 bases, J lost 0 bases, and 2 bases stayed unmatched. The CDR3 contains 15 residues.

The rearrangement uses TRBV18 and TRBJ1-1; TRBD1 matches 9 bases. CDR3 length: 19 amino acids. Looked up from germline, CDR1 is KGHSH and CDR2 is LQKENI. The V gene end was trimmed by 3 bases and the J gene end by 5 bases; junction bases not matched to a gene: 19. CDR3 loop: CASSPRAITGTGRGTEAFF. The CDR3, as DNA: TGTGCCAGCTCACCGAGGGCCATTACCGGGACAGGGAGAGGGACTGAAGCTTTCTTT. Together with reference TRBV18 and TRBJ1-1, the CDR3 gives the full variable domain: NAGVMQNPRHLVRRRGQEARLRCSPMKGHSHVYWYRQLPEEGLKFMVYLQKENIIDESGMPKERFSAEFPKEGPSILRIQQVVRGDSAAYFCASSPRAITGTGRGTEAFFGQGTRLTVV.

The V gene is TRBV28, the J gene TRBJ2-3, with no clear D. The CDR3 has 12 residues. Germline values: CDR1 MDHEN, CDR2 SYDVKM. V dropped 5 bases and J dropped 9 bases, with 12 bases sitting between them. This CDR3 is CASSPTDLTQYF. In DNA form, the CDR3 reads TGTGCCAGCAGTCCGACTGATTTAACGCAGTATTTT.

The J gene is TRBJ2-1, the V gene TRBV11-3; tentative D call: TRBD2 (7 bases). V gave up 3 bases and J gave up 9 bases, with 18 bases separating them. Looked up from germline, CDR1 is SGHNT and CDR2 is YENEEA. This CDR3 is built from 15 residues. The CDR3, as DNA: TGTGCCAGCAGCTTGGGAGGGGGAATACAGGGTGAGCAGTTCTTC. Translating it yields CASSLGGGIQGEQFF.

The CDR3 is CAGAGATPPYNEQFF. The CDR3 DNA follows: TGTGCCGGAGCGGGGGCCACTCCCCCCTACAATGAGCAGTTCTTC. The rearrangement joins TRBV28 to TRBJ2-1, with 8 bases identical to TRBD2. The V gene's germline CDR1 is MDHEN and CDR2 SYDVKM. The CDR3 is made up of 15 amino acids. J was trimmed by 2 bases and V by 11 bases; bases with no gene match: 11.

The genes are TRBV7-3 and TRBJ2-1; TRBD2 matches at 15 bases. Germline-derived CDR1 and CDR2 are SGHTA and FQGTGA. This CDR3 is built from 18 residues. The V gene end was trimmed by 4 bases and the J gene end by 7 bases; junction bases not matched to a gene: 11. CDR3 loop: CASSSRTSGGASLNEQFF. The CDR3 DNA follows: TGTGCCAGCAGCTCTCGGACTAGCGGGGGGGCCTCTCTGAATGAGCAGTTCTTC.

DNA of the CDR3: TGTGCCAGCAGCCCGGGAGACAGCTATGGCTACACCTTC. It codes for CASSPGDSYGYTF. The J gene is TRBJ1-2, the V gene TRBV5-4; D might be TRBD1 (5 bases). Germline loops: CDR1 SGHNT, CDR2 YYREEE (reference sequence). The V and J ends lost 4 bases and 4 bases respectively, with 11 bases between them. The CDR3 runs to 13 residues.